This TCR beta chain was observed in a study of a mutant IDH1 vaccine in newly diagnosed glioma. Background on the study: Across weeks 1, 3, 5, 7, 11, 15, 19 and 23, patients received a vaccination each time, eight in all. Once 4-6 weeks had passed after radiotherapy alone, vaccination started, or it started with temozolomide cycles. It was radiotherapy, temozolomide, or both that patients received previously, with most receiving both.

V trimming: 4 bases; J trimming: 3 bases; junction bases outside the gene matches: 9. CDR3 size: 16 residues. Germline V gene data show CDR1 as SGDLS and CDR2 as YYNGEE. Note on this clone: Its antigen is unknown.

Time point reported: week 11, during vaccination. The content of each vaccine dose was 300 ug of mutant IDH1 20-mer peptide, and topical imiquimod accompanied it. Patients carried new grade 3 or 4 IDH1-mutant astrocytomas lacking nuclear ATRX. Assay used: immunoSEQ multiplex PCR; TCRdb lists only in-frame clones, some missing. This sample has around 24,000 clones, with around three quarters found just once. The chain employs TRBV9 and TRBJ1-4, with 7 bases that match TRBD1. The sequence was obtained from a man aged 35-49 years with glioma. The material sequenced was PBMCs, taken from a glioma patient whose treatment included an IDH1 peptide vaccine. Here the CDR3 DNA reads TGTGCCAGCAGCCTAACTTCCGGGACAGCTAATGAAAAACTGTTTTTT. Its translation is CASSLTSGTANEKLFF.